This note documents a single TCR beta chain sequence. No antigen is known for it. This sample is drawn from a study of blood T cells in healthy people across ages. Whole-study results and caveats: A strong correlation was found between TCR beta diversity and the percentage of naive T cells.

The second PCR ran roughly 6 to 11 cycles with a sample-barcoded 5' primer and J-beta primers. TCRdb itself ran the 5' RACE reads through MiXCR, one entry per CDR3 protein. The sample records some 1.1 million distinct CDR3 sequences, around two fifths being singletons. The CDR3 has 13 residues. CDR1 SQVTM and CDR2 ANQGSEA come from the germline V gene. The J segment lost 2 bases and the V segment lost 3 bases, leaving 2 bases of the junction unmatched. The receptor was isolated from a man between 18 and 35 years old in good health. Sequenced input: blood. The chain has TRBV29-1 and TRBJ2-3; 7 positions agree with TRBD2. CDR3 DNA sequence: TGCAGCGTTGAGACTAGCCTCACAGATACGCAGTATTTT. This sequence encodes CSVETSLTDTQYF.